This TCR beta chain originates from a study of T-cell memory formation after mild COVID-19. TCRdb analysed the 5' RACE reads with MiXCR anew, one entry per CDR3 protein. The sample has 150,000 to 200,000 distinct CDR3 sequences; roughly 17% are singletons. Trimming cost V 6 bases and J 2 bases; bases outside gene matches: 8. This CDR3 region has 15 residues. Germline loops: CDR1 SEHNR, CDR2 FQNEAQ (reference sequence). The sequence came from an adult woman who had mild COVID-19 (a few samples of this study predate the infection). Cell type and time point are not known. The chain employs TRBV7-9 and TRBJ1-1; the match to TRBD1 covers 8 bases. Input material: PBMCs or a T cell subset sorted from them (not recorded which). The chain's CDR3 is CASRRTGTGNTEAFF. The DNA for the CDR3 is TGTGCCAGCAGGCGAACCGGGACAGGCAACACTGAAGCTTTCTTT.